A single sample gave rise to the 8 T cell receptor beta chains below, sequenced in a study of T cell repertoires in ileal Crohn's disease. Data came from immunoSEQ multiplex PCR; TCRdb stores just in-frame clones and leaves some out. The sample lists 5,700 or so clones; around 86% were seen once. Sequencing was carried out using ileal tissue. The receptor source for this set is an adult with Crohn's disease.

This clone was picked up one time. This sequence joins TRBV30 and TRBJ1-5; D uncertain. CDR3 length: 14 amino acids. Germline V CDR1 and CDR2: GTSNPN, SVGIG (reference sequence). With 2 bases removed from V and 9 bases from J, the gap between germline ends came to 17 bases. The CDR3 loop is CAWSSTNSRRPQHF. The CDR3, as DNA: TGTGCCTGGAGTTCGACAAACTCGCGGAGGCCCCAGCATTTT. Variable domain in full (rest from reference TRBV30 and TRBJ1-5): SQTIHQWPATLVQPVGSPLSLECTVEGTSNPNLYWYRQAAGRGLQLLFYSVGIGQISSEVPQNLSASRPQDRQFILSSKKLLLSDSGFYLCAWSSTNSRRPQHFGDGTRLSIL.

This chain joins TRBV5-1 and TRBJ2-5, with 8 positions matching TRBD1. Germline V lookup: CDR1 SGHRS, CDR2 YFSETQ. Unmatched junction bases numbered 6, after V lost 3 bases and J lost 5 bases. The CDR3 contains 14 residues. The CDR3: CASSYSGGSETQYF. The DNA of the CDR3 is TGCGCCAGCAGCTATTCAGGGGGCTCTGAGACCCAGTACTTC.

The genes are TRBV4-3 and TRBJ2-2; 10 bases fit TRBD2. Germline V gives CDR1 LGHNA, CDR2 YSLEER. V was clipped by 0 bases and J by 3 bases; unmatched bases: 4. The CDR3 runs to 17 residues. The CDR3 DNA follows: TGCGCCAGCAGCCAAGATCGAACTAGCGGGGACACCGGGGAGCTGTTTTTT. Translating it yields CASSQDRTSGDTGELFF.

The chain couples TRBV7-9 to TRBJ1-2; 8 bases match TRBD1. Looked up from germline, CDR1 is SEHNR and CDR2 is FQNEAQ (reference sequence). CDR3 length: 16 amino acids. The junction had 9 bases not matched to a gene; V was cut back by 2 bases and J by 4 bases. In DNA, the CDR3 is TGTGCCAGCAGCTTAACGGACAGGGCCATCATCTATGGCTACACCTTC. This translates into CASSLTDRAIIYGYTF.

Notes on this clone: At one boundary the junction diverges from the germline segment, which might be a read error. The chain carries TRBV11-2 and TRBJ1-1; no clear D. The germline V gene encodes CDR1 SGHAT and CDR2 FQNNGV. The CDR3 contains 17 residues. DNA of the CDR3: TGTGCCAGCAGCTTAGCCCCGGTCCGGAGTAGGAACCCTGAAGCTTTCTTT. Translating gives CASSLAPVRSRNPEAFF. Drawing the rest from reference TRBV11-2 and TRBJ1-1, the complete variable domain is EAGVAQSPRYKIIEKRQSVAFWCNPISGHATLYWYQQILGQGPKLLIQFQNNGVVDDSQLPKDRFSAERLKGVDSTLKIQPAKLEDSAVYLCASSLAPVRSRNPEAFFGQGTRLTVV.

V gene TRBV7-9 combines with J gene TRBJ2-2; D gene unclear. Germline lookup yields CDR1 SEHNR and CDR2 FQNEAQ (reference sequence). Deletions cut 1 base from V and 4 bases from J, with 4 bases between. The CDR3 consists of 13 residues. The CDR3 coding sequence is TGTGCCAGCAGCTTAGACCGCACCGGGGAGCTGTTTTTT. Protein product: CASSLDRTGELFF.

In this sample, this clone turned up once. The chain combines TRBV29-1 with TRBJ1-2, with D perhaps TRBD1 (5 bases). Trimming took 8 bases from V and 1 from J, leaving 14 bases between them. Germline V gene data show CDR1 as SQVTM and CDR2 as ANQGSEA. This CDR3 contains 13 residues. The CDR3 protein is CSTGRRNNYGYTF. CDR3 nucleotide sequence: TGCAGCACGGGACGGAGAAATAACTATGGCTACACCTTC.

This chain links TRBV27 with TRBJ1-1, with D uncertain. V lost 5 bases, J lost 5 bases, and 15 bases lay in between. Per the germline V gene, CDR1 is MNHEY and CDR2 is SMNVEV (reference sequence). This CDR3 contains 14 residues. The CDR3: CASSPFMGSTEAFF. The CDR3 coding sequence is TGTGCCAGCAGTCCCTTTATGGGGAGTACTGAAGCTTTCTTT.